These T cell receptor beta chains were read from a single sample in a study of blood T cell repertoires in COVID-19. Generated by immunoSEQ multiplex PCR, the TCRdb table keeps only in-frame clones and is missing some. The sample records over 50,000 clones, roughly 79% being singletons. The sequenced sample was peripheral blood. The receptors stem from a human donor with active or convalescent COVID-19. The donor label of this sample is uncertain. CDR3s include the opening cysteine and the closing phenylalanine or tryptophan. Each record gives: J gene, D gene, clone size, V gene, CDR3 DNA, CDR3 protein. A D gene is named only where the DNA matches it firmly. The listing skips clone size in some rows; elsewhere it reads once, few, many or a size class.

J gene: TRBJ1-5
D gene: TRBD1
clone size: -
V gene: TRBV27
CDR3 DNA: TGTGCCAGCAGTTTCTTCGGGACAGAGGGCAATCAGCCCCAGCATTTT
CDR3 protein: CASSFFGTEGNQPQHF

J gene: TRBJ1-1
D gene: -
clone size: -
V gene: TRBV11-3
CDR3 DNA: TGTGCCAGCAGCCTGGGGGAGGACACTGAAGCTTTCTTT
CDR3 protein: CASSLGEDTEAFF

J gene: TRBJ2-1
D gene: -
clone size: -
V gene: TRBV9
CDR3 DNA: TGTGCCAGCAGCGATAACAGGGCAATTGAGCAGTTCTTC
CDR3 protein: CASSDNRAIEQFF

J gene: TRBJ1-4
D gene: TRBD1
clone size: -
V gene: TRBV3-1/TRBV3-2
CDR3 DNA: TGTGCCAGCAGCCTGGGACAGGGTGGGGAAAAACTGTTTTTT
CDR3 protein: CASSLGQGGEKLFF

J gene: TRBJ1-1
D gene: TRBD1
clone size: -
V gene: TRBV7-3
CDR3 DNA: TGTGCCAGCAGCCCCGGGACAGGGGCCACTGAAGCTTTCTTT
CDR3 protein: CASSPGTGATEAFF

J gene: TRBJ2-3
D gene: -
clone size: -
V gene: TRBV27
CDR3 DNA: TGTGCCAGCACCGGGAGCACAGATACGCAGTATTTT
CDR3 protein: CASTGSTDTQYF

J gene: TRBJ2-1
D gene: -
clone size: -
V gene: TRBV20-1
CDR3 DNA: TGCAGTGCTAGTGTTACGGGAGCTTACAATGAGCAGTTCTTC
CDR3 protein: CSASVTGAYNEQFF

J gene: TRBJ1-1
D gene: -
clone size: -
V gene: TRBV28
CDR3 DNA: TGTGCCAGCACCCCTTGGGGAGTCACTGAAGCTTTCTTT
CDR3 protein: CASTPWGVTEAFF

J gene: TRBJ2-7
D gene: -
clone size: -
V gene: TRBV6-5
CDR3 DNA: TGTGCCAGCAGAAAACAGTCCTACGAGCAGTACTTC
CDR3 protein: CASRKQSYEQYF

J gene: TRBJ2-7
D gene: TRBD1
clone size: -
V gene: TRBV27
CDR3 DNA: TGTGCCAGCTCCGACGGCAGGGGGCTGAACGAGCAGTACTTC
CDR3 protein: CASSDGRGLNEQYF

J gene: TRBJ2-3
D gene: TRBD2
clone size: -
V gene: TRBV4-3
CDR3 DNA: TGCGCCAGCAGCCAAGTTTCGCCGGGACTAGCGAGGGATACGCAGTATTTT
CDR3 protein: CASSQVSPGLARDTQYF

J gene: TRBJ1-1
D gene: TRBD1
clone size: few
V gene: TRBV12-3/TRBV12-4
CDR3 DNA: TGTGCCAATACGGGACAGACGAACACTGAAGCTTTCTTT
CDR3 protein: CANTGQTNTEAFF

J gene: TRBJ2-3
D gene: TRBD2
clone size: -
V gene: TRBV10-2
CDR3 DNA: TGCGCCAGCAGTGAGGGGACTAGCGGAACAGATACGCAGTATTTT
CDR3 protein: CASSEGTSGTDTQYF

J gene: TRBJ1-3
D gene: TRBD1
clone size: many
V gene: TRBV28
CDR3 DNA: TGTGCCAGCAGTTTTCCCCCGGGACAGCCGGGAAGCTCTGGAAACACCATATATTTT
CDR3 protein: CASSFPPGQPGSSGNTIYF

J gene: TRBJ2-3
D gene: TRBD2
clone size: -
V gene: TRBV6-2/TRBV6-3
CDR3 DNA: TGTGCCAGCAGTTACTCAATGGTAGCGGGAGGGTATACGCAGTATTTT
CDR3 protein: CASSYSMVAGGYTQYF

J gene: TRBJ2-3
D gene: TRBD2
clone size: -
V gene: TRBV19
CDR3 DNA: TGTGCCACGACTAGCGGGGGGGGTTCCTTCACAGATACGCAGTATTTT
CDR3 protein: CATTSGGGSFTDTQYF

J gene: TRBJ2-7
D gene: -
clone size: -
V gene: TRBV6-4
CDR3 DNA: TGTGCCAGCAGCCCTATGAGCGGGTACGAGCAGTACTTC
CDR3 protein: CASSPMSGYEQYF

J gene: TRBJ2-7
D gene: -
clone size: -
V gene: TRBV7-9
CDR3 DNA: TGTGCCAGCAGCCCCACTGTCCACGAGCAGTACTTC
CDR3 protein: CASSPTVHEQYF

J gene: TRBJ2-3
D gene: TRBD2
clone size: -
V gene: TRBV7-2
CDR3 DNA: TGTGCCAGCAGCCTGCGACTAGCGGGAGATGCAGATACGCAGTATTTT
CDR3 protein: CASSLRLAGDADTQYF

J gene: TRBJ2-2
D gene: TRBD2
clone size: -
V gene: TRBV30
CDR3 DNA: TGTGCCTGGAGTGAAGCGGCTAGCGGGGCAAGGGTCGGGGAGCTGTTTTTT
CDR3 protein: CAWSEAASGARVGELFF

J gene: TRBJ1-4
D gene: -
clone size: -
V gene: TRBV7-9
CDR3 DNA: TGTGCCAGCAGCCGAGAGCGGGCCCAGGAAAAACTGTTTTTT
CDR3 protein: CASSRERAQEKLFF

J gene: TRBJ1-2
D gene: TRBD1
clone size: -
V gene: TRBV11-3
CDR3 DNA: TGTGCCAGCAGCCCAGGGGGCAGAGATGGCTACACCTTC
CDR3 protein: CASSPGGRDGYTF

J gene: TRBJ1-2
D gene: -
clone size: -
V gene: TRBV27
CDR3 DNA: TGTGCCAGCAGTTTTTTGGACAGCCGGTATGGCTACACCTTC
CDR3 protein: CASSFLDSRYGYTF

J gene: TRBJ2-7
D gene: TRBD1
clone size: -
V gene: TRBV28
CDR3 DNA: TGTGCCAGCAGATTCCCCGGGACAGGGCTAAGCTTC
CDR3 protein: CASRFPGTGLSF

J gene: TRBJ2-5
D gene: -
clone size: -
V gene: TRBV14
CDR3 DNA: TGTGCCAGCAGCCAAGGTGGGGCCCAAGAGACCCAGTACTTC
CDR3 protein: CASSQGGAQETQYF

J gene: TRBJ1-1
D gene: -
clone size: -
V gene: TRBV3-1/TRBV3-2
CDR3 DNA: TGTGCCAGCAGCCGGGTAGCCATGAACACTGAAGCTTTCTTT
CDR3 protein: CASSRVAMNTEAFF

J gene: TRBJ2-5
D gene: -
clone size: -
V gene: TRBV2
CDR3 DNA: TGTGCCAGCAGGGAGGGGGCGGAGACCCAGTACTTC
CDR3 protein: CASREGAETQYF

J gene: TRBJ1-3
D gene: -
clone size: -
V gene: TRBV30
CDR3 DNA: TGTGCCTGGAGCCGGGGTTTATCCGGAAACACCATATATTTT
CDR3 protein: CAWSRGLSGNTIYF

J gene: TRBJ1-6
D gene: TRBD1
clone size: -
V gene: TRBV28
CDR3 DNA: TGTGCCATCCAGGGAGGACAGGGTTCACCCCTCCACTTT
CDR3 protein: CAIQGGQGSPLHF

J gene: TRBJ2-2
D gene: TRBD2
clone size: few
V gene: TRBV13
CDR3 DNA: TGTGCCAGCAGCGTACTAGCGGTATGGGGCGGGGAGCTGTTTTTT
CDR3 protein: CASSVLAVWGGELFF

J gene: TRBJ2-7
D gene: -
clone size: -
V gene: TRBV9
CDR3 DNA: TGTGCCAGCAGCGTAGATGTGGGGGCGAACTACGAGCAGTACTTC
CDR3 protein: CASSVDVGANYEQYF

J gene: TRBJ2-1
D gene: TRBD2
clone size: -
V gene: TRBV19
CDR3 DNA: TGTGCCAGTAGGCCTCTTCGGACTAGCGGGATTCGGGATGAGCAGTTCTTC
CDR3 protein: CASRPLRTSGIRDEQFF

J gene: TRBJ1-1
D gene: TRBD1
clone size: -
V gene: TRBV5-1
CDR3 DNA: TGCGCCAGCAGCGGGGGACAGATGAACACTGAAGCTTTCTTT
CDR3 protein: CASSGGQMNTEAFF

J gene: TRBJ2-7
D gene: TRBD2
clone size: -
V gene: TRBV18
CDR3 DNA: TGTGCCAGCTCACCAAGACTAGCGGGCACGACCTACGAGCAGTACTTC
CDR3 protein: CASSPRLAGTTYEQYF

J gene: TRBJ2-7
D gene: TRBD1
clone size: -
V gene: TRBV28
CDR3 DNA: TGTGCCATCAGGCCTTATTCGGGACAGGGCGCAATAGAGCAGTACTTC
CDR3 protein: CAIRPYSGQGAIEQYF

J gene: TRBJ2-1
D gene: TRBD2
clone size: medium-sized
V gene: TRBV9
CDR3 DNA: TGTGCCAGCGCCGGGGCTAGCGGGGATTACAATGAGCAGTTCTTC
CDR3 protein: CASAGASGDYNEQFF

J gene: TRBJ1-3
D gene: -
clone size: -
V gene: TRBV28
CDR3 DNA: TGTGCCAGCACCTCCGGGGTTACTGGAAACACCATATATTTT
CDR3 protein: CASTSGVTGNTIYF

J gene: TRBJ2-7
D gene: -
clone size: few
V gene: TRBV27
CDR3 DNA: TGTGCCAGCAGGCTGGGAGGACAGGCCACCTACGAGCAGTACTTC
CDR3 protein: CASRLGGQATYEQYF

J gene: TRBJ1-1
D gene: -
clone size: -
V gene: TRBV29-1
CDR3 DNA: TGCAGCCATTCCGGAGGGTCCAACACTGAAGCTTTCTTT
CDR3 protein: CSHSGGSNTEAFF

J gene: TRBJ1-3
D gene: -
clone size: -
V gene: TRBV9
CDR3 DNA: TGTGCCAGCAGCGTAGGGGAGCGGGGGACGTCTGGAAACACCATATATTTT
CDR3 protein: CASSVGERGTSGNTIYF

J gene: TRBJ2-7
D gene: -
clone size: -
V gene: TRBV10-3
CDR3 DNA: TGTGCCATCAGTGAGCGGACAGCAACCTACGAGCAGTACTTC
CDR3 protein: CAISERTATYEQYF

J gene: TRBJ1-2
D gene: -
clone size: -
V gene: TRBV7-2
CDR3 DNA: TGTGCCAGCAGCTTAGGGGGCCCCAGTGGCTATGGCTACACCTTC
CDR3 protein: CASSLGGPSGYGYTF

J gene: TRBJ1-5
D gene: TRBD1
clone size: -
V gene: TRBV5-5
CDR3 DNA: TGTGCCAGCAGCCCGACAGGGGAGGGGTATAGCAATCAGCCCCAGCATTTT
CDR3 protein: CASSPTGEGYSNQPQHF

J gene: TRBJ1-1
D gene: TRBD1
clone size: -
V gene: TRBV27
CDR3 DNA: TGTGCCACTCGACAGGGCGCAGCGAACACTGAAGCTTTCTTT
CDR3 protein: CATRQGAANTEAFF

J gene: TRBJ1-4
D gene: TRBD1
clone size: -
V gene: TRBV12-5
CDR3 DNA: TGTGCTAGTGGTTTATCGACAGGGTACGCTGAAAAACTGTTTTTT
CDR3 protein: CASGLSTGYAEKLFF

J gene: TRBJ2-7
D gene: TRBD2
clone size: few
V gene: TRBV7-2
CDR3 DNA: TGTGCCAGCAGCTCGCAAAATAGACTAGCGGATCAGTACTTC
CDR3 protein: CASSSQNRLADQYF

J gene: TRBJ2-1
D gene: -
clone size: many
V gene: TRBV7-2
CDR3 DNA: TGTGCCAGCAGCTTAGTGAGGTTTCTCAATGAGCAGTTCTTC
CDR3 protein: CASSLVRFLNEQFF

J gene: TRBJ2-7
D gene: TRBD2
clone size: -
V gene: TRBV27
CDR3 DNA: TGTGCCAGCAGTAATAGCGGGAGGACCTACGAGCAGTACTTC
CDR3 protein: CASSNSGRTYEQYF

J gene: TRBJ2-1
D gene: -
clone size: few
V gene: TRBV10-1
CDR3 DNA: TGCGCCAGCAGTCCGGCCCCGACTATTACTTCTAACGATGAGCAGTTCTTC
CDR3 protein: CASSPAPTITSNDEQFF

J gene: TRBJ2-2
D gene: TRBD2
clone size: -
V gene: TRBV28
CDR3 DNA: TGTGCCAGTTCGGCGGGGACTAGGAACACCGGGGAGCTGTTTTTT
CDR3 protein: CASSAGTRNTGELFF

J gene: TRBJ2-5
D gene: -
clone size: once
V gene: TRBV27
CDR3 DNA: TGTGCCAGCAGTTCCAGACAGAGCCAAGAGACCCAGTACTTC
CDR3 protein: CASSSRQSQETQYF

J gene: TRBJ1-3
D gene: -
clone size: -
V gene: TRBV3-1/TRBV3-2
CDR3 DNA: TGTGCCAGCAGCCAAGAGGGGGGGCTGGGTGGAAACACCATATATTTT
CDR3 protein: CASSQEGGLGGNTIYF

J gene: TRBJ2-5
D gene: -
clone size: -
V gene: TRBV4-2
CDR3 DNA: TGTGCCAGCAGCCAAGGGGACGGGACTCCGCAAGAGACCCAGTACTTC
CDR3 protein: CASSQGDGTPQETQYF

J gene: TRBJ2-1
D gene: -
clone size: -
V gene: TRBV7-5
CDR3 DNA: TGTGTCAGAAACGTATTTTTGAGCCTAATCTACAATGAGCAGTTCTTC
CDR3 protein: CVRNVFLSLIYNEQFF

J gene: TRBJ2-7
D gene: -
clone size: -
V gene: TRBV3-1/TRBV3-2
CDR3 DNA: TGTGCCAGCAGCCGACAAAGCTCCTACGAGCAGTACTTC
CDR3 protein: CASSRQSSYEQYF

J gene: TRBJ2-7
D gene: TRBD1
clone size: -
V gene: TRBV30
CDR3 DNA: TGTGCCTGGAGTAAACAGGGGGGCTCCTACGAGCAGTACTTC
CDR3 protein: CAWSKQGGSYEQYF

J gene: TRBJ2-3
D gene: -
clone size: few
V gene: TRBV19
CDR3 DNA: TGTGCCAGTAATACCAGGGTGGGAGATACGCAGTATTTT
CDR3 protein: CASNTRVGDTQYF